This T cell receptor beta chain was captured by sequencing in a study of naive and memory T cell subsets. An equimolar mix of two oligonucleotides served as the beta constant-region primer for TRBC1 and TRBC2. The ligated cDNA underwent four PCR rounds using SP2 and nested alpha and beta constant-region primers. Each CDR3 protein is one row after TCRdb ran MiXCR on the UMI-ligation and nested PCR reads. Seen here are 3,500 to 5,500 distinct CDR3 sequences, 4% to 6% observed once, and the top ten hold 20% to 30%. CDR3 length: 14 residues. V lost 3 bases and J 1 base, leaving 8 bases between the germline ends. Germline V CDR1 and CDR2: MDHEN, SYDVKM. Many counts were recorded for this clonotype. Cells stained for CD3, CD4, CD8, CD45RA, CD27 and viability were sorted into four CD45RA/CD27 subsets.

The V call is TRBV28, the J call TRBJ2-3; no reliable D call. Sequencing was done on a sample of effector memory CD8+ T cells from blood. Subset in this sample: effector memory, CD45RA- CD27-. The sequence was obtained from a human donor in good health. The CDR3 bases are TGTGCCAGCAGTTTTCTATCAGGCACAGATACGCAGTATTTT. This gives the protein CASSFLSGTDTQYF.